This T cell receptor (beta chain) was captured in a study of blood T cell repertoires in COVID-19. Overall study: Specimens from acute and convalescent COVID-19 originated in the United States, Italy and Spain. PBMCs, B-cell-depleted T cells, or T cells provided the cDNA or gDNA that made up the material.

Study processing details: Counts of nucleated cells, estimated from reference gene primer amplification, were obtained. Sequencing was performed with immunoSEQ multiplex PCR; in TCRdb, only in-frame clones are kept and a portion is missing. The V and J calls and clone size were taken over from that table, and D and trimming were inferred from the DNA. The sample consists of 50,000 to 75,000 clones, roughly three quarters of them appearing once. With 1 base removed from V and 2 bases from J, the gap between germline ends came to 24 bases. Germline CDR1 reads MGHRA; CDR2 reads YSYEKL. The CDR3 is 20 residues long.

This sequence originates from a woman older than 75 with active or convalescent COVID-19. The V call is TRBV4-1, the J call TRBJ1-3; D unclear. Source material: peripheral blood. The CDR3 is CASSQVPPAAPLRAGNTIYF. The CDR3 region has the DNA TGCGCCAGCAGCCAAGTGCCCCCCGCGGCACCCCTTCGGGCTGGAAACACCATATATTTT.